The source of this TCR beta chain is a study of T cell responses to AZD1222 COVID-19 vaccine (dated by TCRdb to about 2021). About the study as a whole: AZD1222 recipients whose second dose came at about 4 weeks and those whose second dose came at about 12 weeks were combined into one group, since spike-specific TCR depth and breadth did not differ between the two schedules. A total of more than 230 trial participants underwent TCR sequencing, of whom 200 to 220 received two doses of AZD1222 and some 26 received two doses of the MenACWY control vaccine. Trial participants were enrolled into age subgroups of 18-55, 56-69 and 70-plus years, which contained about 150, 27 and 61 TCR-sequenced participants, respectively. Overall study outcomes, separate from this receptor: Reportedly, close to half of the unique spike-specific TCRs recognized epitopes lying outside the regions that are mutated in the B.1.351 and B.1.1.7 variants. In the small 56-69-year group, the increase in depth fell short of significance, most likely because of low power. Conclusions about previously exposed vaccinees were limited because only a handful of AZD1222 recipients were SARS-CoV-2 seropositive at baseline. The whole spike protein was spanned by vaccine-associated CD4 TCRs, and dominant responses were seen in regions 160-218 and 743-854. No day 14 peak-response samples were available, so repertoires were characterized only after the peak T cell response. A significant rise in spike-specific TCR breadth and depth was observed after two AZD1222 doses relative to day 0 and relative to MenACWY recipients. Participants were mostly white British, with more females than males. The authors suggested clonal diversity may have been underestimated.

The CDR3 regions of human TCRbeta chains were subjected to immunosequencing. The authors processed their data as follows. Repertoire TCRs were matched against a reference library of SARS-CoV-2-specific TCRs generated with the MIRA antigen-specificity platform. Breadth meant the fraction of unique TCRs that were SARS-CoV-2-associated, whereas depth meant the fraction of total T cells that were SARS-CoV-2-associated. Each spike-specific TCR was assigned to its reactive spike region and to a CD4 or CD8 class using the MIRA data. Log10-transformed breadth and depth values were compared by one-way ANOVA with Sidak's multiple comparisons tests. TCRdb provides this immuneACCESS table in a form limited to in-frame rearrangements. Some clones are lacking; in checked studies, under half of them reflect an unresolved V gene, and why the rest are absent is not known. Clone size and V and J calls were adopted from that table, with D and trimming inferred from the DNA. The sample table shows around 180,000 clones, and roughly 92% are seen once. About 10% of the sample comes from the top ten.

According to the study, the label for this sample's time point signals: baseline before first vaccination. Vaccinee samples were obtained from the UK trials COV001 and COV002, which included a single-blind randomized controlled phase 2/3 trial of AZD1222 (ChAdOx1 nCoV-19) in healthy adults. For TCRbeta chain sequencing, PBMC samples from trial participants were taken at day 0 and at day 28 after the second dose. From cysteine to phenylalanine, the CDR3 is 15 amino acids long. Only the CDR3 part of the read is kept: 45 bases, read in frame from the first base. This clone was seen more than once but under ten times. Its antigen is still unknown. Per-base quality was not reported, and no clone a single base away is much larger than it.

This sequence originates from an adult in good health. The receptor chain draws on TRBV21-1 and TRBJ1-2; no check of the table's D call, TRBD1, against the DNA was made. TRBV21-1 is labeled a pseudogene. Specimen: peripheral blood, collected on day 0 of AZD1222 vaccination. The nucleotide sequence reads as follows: TGTGCCAGCAGCAAGGGGGCAAACTCTAACTATGGCTACACCTTC. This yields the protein CASSKGANSNYGYTF.